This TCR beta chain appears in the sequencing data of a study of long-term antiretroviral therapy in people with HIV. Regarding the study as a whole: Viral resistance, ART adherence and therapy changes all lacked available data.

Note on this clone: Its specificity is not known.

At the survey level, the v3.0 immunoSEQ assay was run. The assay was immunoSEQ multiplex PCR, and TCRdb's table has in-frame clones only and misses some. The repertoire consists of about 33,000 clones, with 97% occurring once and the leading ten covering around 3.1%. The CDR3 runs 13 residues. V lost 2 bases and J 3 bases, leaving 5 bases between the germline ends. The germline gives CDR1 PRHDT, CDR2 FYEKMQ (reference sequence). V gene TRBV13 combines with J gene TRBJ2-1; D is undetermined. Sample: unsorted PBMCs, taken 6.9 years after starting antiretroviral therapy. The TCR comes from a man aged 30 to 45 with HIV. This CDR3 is CASSLLDYNEQFF. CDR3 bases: TGTGCCAGCAGCTTACTAGACTACAATGAGCAGTTCTTC.